Shown below are 2 T cell receptor beta chains from a single sample sequenced in a study of blood T cell repertoires in COVID-19. Only in-frame clones appear in the TCRdb table, and some are missing; sequencing was by immunoSEQ multiplex PCR. The sample includes a few hundred thousand clones, approximately 84% of them seen just once. The sample consisted of peripheral blood. All receptors derive from a man between 50 and 59 years old who had recovered from COVID-19.

The rearrangement joins TRBV7-8 to TRBJ2-7; unclear D gene. Trimming left V 4 bases short and J 3 bases short, with 13 bases between. Germline CDR1 reads SGHVS; CDR2 reads FQNEAQ. The CDR3 is made up of 14 amino acids. CDR3 loop: CASSSLLRNYEQYF. The CDR3, as DNA: TGTGCCAGCAGCTCCCTACTACGGAACTACGAGCAGTACTTC. Based on the CDR3 plus reference TRBV7-8 and TRBJ2-7, the full variable domain is GAGVSQSPRYKVAKRGQDVALRCDPISGHVSLFWYQQALGQGPEFLTYFQNEAQLDKSGLPSDRFFAERPEGSVSTLKIQRTQQEDSAVYLCASSSLLRNYEQYFGPGTRLTVT.

This chain uses TRBV5-3 with TRBJ2-1, with TRBD2 as a possible D gene (5 bases). TRBV5-3 is annotated as an ORF whose role is uncertain. The V and J ends lost 1 base and 0 bases respectively, with 20 bases between them. The CDR3 has 19 residues. CDR3 protein: CARSLWRAVSLISYNEQFF. In DNA form, the CDR3 reads TGTGCCAGAAGCTTGTGGCGGGCGGTGAGCCTGATCTCCTACAATGAGCAGTTCTTC.